The clone carrying this TCR beta chain was seen many times. Trimming stripped 4 bases from V and 4 bases from J, with 14 bases between. The CDR3 loop spans 14 amino acids. Germline V gene sequence: CDR1 SGHRS, CDR2 YFSETQ. The sample comes from a study of early T cells in non-severe SARS-CoV-2 infection. Study-level information: Sequencing of unsorted whole blood was done on bulk RNA, leaving chains unpaired.

Unique molecular identifier tags were affixed to discrete cDNA molecules. Each CDR3 protein is one row after TCRdb ran MiXCR on the 5' RACE reads. The sample contains roughly 52,000 distinct CDR3 sequences, around 7.5% of which appear only once. The sequenced sample was whole blood. This chain links TRBV5-1 with TRBJ1-1; weak D call: TRBD1 (6 bases). The sequence was collected from an adult who was a healthcare worker with PCR-confirmed SARS-CoV-2 infection or an uninfected control (not recorded which). For the CDR3, the DNA is TGCGCCAGCAGCCTATCCCCGGGGGCCACTGAAGCTTTCTTT. Protein: CASSLSPGATEAFF. The whole variable domain, remainder taken from reference TRBV5-1 and TRBJ1-1, is KAGVTQTPRYLIKTRGQQVTLSCSPISGHRSVSWYQQTPGQGLQFLFEYFSETQRNKGNFPGRFSGRQFSNSRSEMNVSTLELGDSALYLCASSLSPGATEAFFGQGTRLTVV.